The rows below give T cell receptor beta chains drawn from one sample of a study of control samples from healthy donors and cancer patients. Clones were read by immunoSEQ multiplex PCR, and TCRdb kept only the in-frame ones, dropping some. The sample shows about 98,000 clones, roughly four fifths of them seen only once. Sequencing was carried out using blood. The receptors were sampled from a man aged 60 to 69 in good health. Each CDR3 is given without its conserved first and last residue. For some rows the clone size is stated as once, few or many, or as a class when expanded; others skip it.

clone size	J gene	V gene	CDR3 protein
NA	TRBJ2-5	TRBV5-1	ASSLDRGQETQY
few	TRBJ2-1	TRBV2	ASRGLAGAYNEQF
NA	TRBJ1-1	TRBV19	ASSTYLNTEAF
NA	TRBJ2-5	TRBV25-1	TSSARDGRGGTQY
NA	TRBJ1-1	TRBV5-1	ASSLIQNTEAF
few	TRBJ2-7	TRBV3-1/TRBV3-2	ASSQESSYEQY
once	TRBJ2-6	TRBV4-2	ASSQEETGGMVSGANVLT
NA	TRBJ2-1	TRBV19	ASKGISEVNEQF
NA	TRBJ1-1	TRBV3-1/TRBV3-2	ASSGGNTEAF
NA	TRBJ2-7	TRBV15	ATSSYGTGAYEQY
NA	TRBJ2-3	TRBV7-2	ASSWAGGSTDTQY
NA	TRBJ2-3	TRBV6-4	ASSDRFGGDTQY
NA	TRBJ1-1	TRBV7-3	ASSLYLNTEAF
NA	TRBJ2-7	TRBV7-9	ASSLAGDRNEQY
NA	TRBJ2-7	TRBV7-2	ASSGGTSGYEQY
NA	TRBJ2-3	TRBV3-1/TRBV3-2	ASSLGSSTDTQY
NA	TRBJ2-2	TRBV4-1	ASRRGSNTGELF
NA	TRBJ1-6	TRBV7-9	ASSLVAGPSPLH
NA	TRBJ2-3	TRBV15	ATSRDREGGTDTQY
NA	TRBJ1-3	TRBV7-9	ASSHGQSGNTIY
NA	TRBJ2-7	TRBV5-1	ASSLEGGPSYEQY
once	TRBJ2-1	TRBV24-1	ATSRYGYEQF
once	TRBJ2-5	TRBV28	ASRCRGGGRDCQETQY
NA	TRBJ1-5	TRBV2	ASSDEGNQPQH
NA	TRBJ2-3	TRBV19	ASQKGRGAGTDTQY
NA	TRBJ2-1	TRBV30	AWSVRENEQF
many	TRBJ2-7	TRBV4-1	ASSQAGTGVNEQY
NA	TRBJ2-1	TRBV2	ASSETRVGLAGNEQF
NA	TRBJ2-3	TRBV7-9	ASIHIGIRGSRTDTQY
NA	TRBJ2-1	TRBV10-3	AISGVGSYNEQF
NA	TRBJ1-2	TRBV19	ASSTGQPNYGYT
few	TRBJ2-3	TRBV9	ASSVSGGDTQY
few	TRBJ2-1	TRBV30	AWSSGARNEQF
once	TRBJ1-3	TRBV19	ASMGERTTGGGNTIY
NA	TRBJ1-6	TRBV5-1	ASSSSGQGNYNSPLH
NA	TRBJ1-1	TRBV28	ASSLGPPEAF
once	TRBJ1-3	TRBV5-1	ASSTGTGNTIY